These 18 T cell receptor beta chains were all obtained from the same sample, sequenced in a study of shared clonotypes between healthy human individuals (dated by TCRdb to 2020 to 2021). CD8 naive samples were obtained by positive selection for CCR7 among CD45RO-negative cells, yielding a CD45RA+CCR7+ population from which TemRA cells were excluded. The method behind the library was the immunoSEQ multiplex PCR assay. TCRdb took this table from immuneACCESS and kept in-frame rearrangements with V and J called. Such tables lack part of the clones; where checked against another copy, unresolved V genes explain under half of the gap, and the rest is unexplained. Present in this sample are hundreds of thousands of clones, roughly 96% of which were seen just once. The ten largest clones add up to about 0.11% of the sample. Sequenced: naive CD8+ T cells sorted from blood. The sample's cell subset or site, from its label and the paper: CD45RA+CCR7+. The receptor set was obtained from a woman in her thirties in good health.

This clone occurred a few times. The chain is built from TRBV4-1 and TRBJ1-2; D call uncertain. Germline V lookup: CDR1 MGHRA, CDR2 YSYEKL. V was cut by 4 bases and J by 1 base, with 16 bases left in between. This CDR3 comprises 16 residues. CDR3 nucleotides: TGCGCCAGCAGCCGGGGTGTGGGGTCCCTTAACTATGGCTACACCTTC. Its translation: CASSRGVGSLNYGYTF.

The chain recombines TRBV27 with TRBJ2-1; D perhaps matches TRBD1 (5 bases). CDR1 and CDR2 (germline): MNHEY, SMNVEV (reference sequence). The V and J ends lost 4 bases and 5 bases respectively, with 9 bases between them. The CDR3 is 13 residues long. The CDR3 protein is CASSWAGNNEQFF. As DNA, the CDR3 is TGTGCCAGCAGTTGGGCAGGGAACAATGAGCAGTTCTTC.

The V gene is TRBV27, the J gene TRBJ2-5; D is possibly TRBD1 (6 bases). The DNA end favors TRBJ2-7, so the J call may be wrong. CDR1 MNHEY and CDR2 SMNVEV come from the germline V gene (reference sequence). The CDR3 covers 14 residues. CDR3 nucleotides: TGTGCCAGCAGTTCCCTTTGGGGGCGGCACGAGCAGTACTTC. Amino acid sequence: CASSSLWGRHEQYF.

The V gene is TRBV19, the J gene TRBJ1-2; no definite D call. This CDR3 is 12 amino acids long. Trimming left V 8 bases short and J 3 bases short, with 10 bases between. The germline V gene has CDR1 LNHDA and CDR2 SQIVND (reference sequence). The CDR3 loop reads CASWTTYYGYTF. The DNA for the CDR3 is TGTGCCAGTTGGACGACTTACTATGGCTACACCTTC.

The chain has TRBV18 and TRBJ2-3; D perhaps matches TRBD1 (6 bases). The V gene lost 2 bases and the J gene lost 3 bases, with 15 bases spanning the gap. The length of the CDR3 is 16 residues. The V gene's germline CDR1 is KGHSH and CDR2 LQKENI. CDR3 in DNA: TGTGCCAGCTCACCATCCGTAGGGGGAAGTACAGATACGCAGTATTTT. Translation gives CASSPSVGGSTDTQYF.

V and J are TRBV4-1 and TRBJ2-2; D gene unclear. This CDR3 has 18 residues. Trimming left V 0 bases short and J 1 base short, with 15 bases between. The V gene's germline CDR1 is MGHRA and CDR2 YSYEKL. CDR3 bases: TGCGCCAGCAGCCAAGATTTTTTCTTCGCGGAGAACACCGGGGAGCTGTTTTTT. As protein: CASSQDFFFAENTGELFF.

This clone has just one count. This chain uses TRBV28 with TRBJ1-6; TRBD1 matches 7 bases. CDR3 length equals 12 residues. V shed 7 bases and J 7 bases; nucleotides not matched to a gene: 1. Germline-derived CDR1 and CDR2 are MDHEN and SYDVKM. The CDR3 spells CASIRGNSPLHF. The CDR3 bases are TGTGCCAGCATCAGGGGGAATTCACCCCTCCACTTT. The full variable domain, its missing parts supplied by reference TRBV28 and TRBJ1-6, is DVKVTQSSRYLVKRTGEKVFLECVQDMDHENMFWYRQDPGLGLRLIYFSYDVKMKEKGDIPEGYSVSREKKERFSLILESASTNQTSMYLCASIRGNSPLHFGNGTRLTVT.

CDR3: CATLGTLETQYF. DNA for the CDR3: TGTGCCACCCTCGGGACGTTGGAGACCCAGTACTTC. The chain recombines TRBV6-1 with TRBJ2-5; D is tentatively TRBD1 or TRBD2 (5 bases each). V shed 10 bases and J shed 5 bases, with 14 bases lying between them. This CDR3 has 12 residues. From germline, CDR1 is MNHNS and CDR2 SASEGT.

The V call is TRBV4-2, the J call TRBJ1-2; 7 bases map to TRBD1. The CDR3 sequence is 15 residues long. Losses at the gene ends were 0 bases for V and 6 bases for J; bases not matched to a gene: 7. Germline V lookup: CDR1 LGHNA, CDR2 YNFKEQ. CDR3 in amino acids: CASSQDWAGGDGYTF. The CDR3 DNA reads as TGTGCCAGCAGCCAAGATTGGGCAGGGGGGGATGGCTACACCTTC.

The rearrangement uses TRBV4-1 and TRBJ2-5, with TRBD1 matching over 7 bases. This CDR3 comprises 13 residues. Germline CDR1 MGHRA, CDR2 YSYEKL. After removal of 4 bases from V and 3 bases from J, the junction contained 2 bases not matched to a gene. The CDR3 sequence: CASSPDREETQYF. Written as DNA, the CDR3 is TGCGCCAGCAGCCCTGACAGGGAAGAGACCCAGTACTTC.

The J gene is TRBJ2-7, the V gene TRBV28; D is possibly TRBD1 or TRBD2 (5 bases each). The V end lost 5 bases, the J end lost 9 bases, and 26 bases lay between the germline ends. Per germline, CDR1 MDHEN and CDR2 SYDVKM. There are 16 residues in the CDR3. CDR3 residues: CASSPRRGSALVGQYF. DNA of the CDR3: TGTGCCAGCAGTCCCCGCCGGGGCAGCGCCCTGGTCGGGCAGTACTTC.

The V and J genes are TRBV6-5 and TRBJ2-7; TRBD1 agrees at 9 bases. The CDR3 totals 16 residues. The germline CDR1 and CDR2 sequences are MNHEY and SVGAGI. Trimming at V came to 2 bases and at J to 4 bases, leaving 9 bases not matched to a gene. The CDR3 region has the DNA TGTGCCAGCAGTTACCCAACGGGACAGGGAGGATACGAGCAGTACTTC. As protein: CASSYPTGQGGYEQYF.

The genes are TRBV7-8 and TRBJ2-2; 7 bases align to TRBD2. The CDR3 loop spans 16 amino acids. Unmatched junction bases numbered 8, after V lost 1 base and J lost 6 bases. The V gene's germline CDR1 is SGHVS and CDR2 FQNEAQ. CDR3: CASSLEGGEEAGELFF. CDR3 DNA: TGTGCCAGCAGCTTAGAGGGAGGGGAAGAGGCCGGGGAGCTGTTTTTT.

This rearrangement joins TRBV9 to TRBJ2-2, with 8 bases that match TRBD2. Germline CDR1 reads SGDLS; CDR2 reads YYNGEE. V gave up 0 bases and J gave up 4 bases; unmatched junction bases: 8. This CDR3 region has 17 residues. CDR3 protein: CASSVGASGSSTGELFF. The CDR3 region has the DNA TGTGCCAGCAGCGTAGGGGCTAGCGGGTCCTCCACCGGGGAGCTGTTTTTT. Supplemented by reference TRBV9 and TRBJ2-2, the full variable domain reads DSGVTQTPKHLITATGQRVTLRCSPRSGDLSVYWYQQSLDQGLQFLIQYYNGEERAKGNILERFSAQQFPDLHSELNLSSLELGDSALYFCASSVGASGSSTGELFFGEGSRLTVL.

This chain's CDR3 is CASSDMYIRGDSNQPQHF. In DNA form, the CDR3 reads TGTGCCAGTAGTGATATGTATATCCGGGGGGATAGCAATCAGCCCCAGCATTTT. The rearrangement joins TRBV19 to TRBJ1-5, with a tentative D call TRBD1 (5 bases). V lost 5 bases, J lost 0 bases, and 20 bases lay in between. This CDR3 has 18 amino acids. Germline values: CDR1 LNHDA, CDR2 SQIVND (reference sequence).

The CDR3 coding sequence is TGTGCCAGCAGTTTATCAGGGGGAAACATTCAGTACTTC. Translated, it gives CASSLSGGNIQYF. The chain joins TRBV27 to TRBJ2-4, with D tentatively TRBD1 (6 bases). Germline V gene lookup returns CDR1 MNHEY and CDR2 SMNVEV (reference sequence). CDR3 size: 13 residues. V lost 0 bases to trimming and J lost 6 bases, with 6 bases between them.

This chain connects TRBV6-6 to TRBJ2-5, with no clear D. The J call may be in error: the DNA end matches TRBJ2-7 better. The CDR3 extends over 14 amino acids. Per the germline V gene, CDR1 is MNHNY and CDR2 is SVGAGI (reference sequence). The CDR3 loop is CASTLRFADYEQYF. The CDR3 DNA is TGTGCCAGCACGCTCAGGTTTGCCGACTACGAGCAGTACTTC.

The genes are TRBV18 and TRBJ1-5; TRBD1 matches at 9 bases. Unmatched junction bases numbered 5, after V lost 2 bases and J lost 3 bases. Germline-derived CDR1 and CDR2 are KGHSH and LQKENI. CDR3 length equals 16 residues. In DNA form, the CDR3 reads TGTGCCAGCTCACCATCAAGACAGGGGGTCAATCAGCCCCAGCATTTT. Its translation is CASSPSRQGVNQPQHF.